The 14 T cell receptor beta chains given below trace back to one sample, sequenced in a study of cytomegalovirus exposure and HLA in healthy donors. The PCR ran on 60 Vbeta and 13 Jbeta primers. The table came from immunoSEQ multiplex PCR; TCRdb's copy has only in-frame clones and leaves some out. Found here are about 160,000 clones, approximately 77% of them singletons; the top ten hold around 2.5%. Sample: PBMCs. Receptors were obtained from a female donor in good health and CMV-seronegative.

This CDR3 is CASSSTVGLAEQETQYF. CDR3 DNA sequence: TGTGCCAGCAGTTCGACGGTTGGACTAGCGGAGCAAGAGACCCAGTACTTC. The chain combines TRBV5-4 with TRBJ2-5; 10 bases fit TRBD2. The J segment lost 2 bases and the V segment lost 5 bases, leaving 12 bases of the junction unmatched. The germline CDR1 and CDR2 sequences are SGHNT and YYREEE (reference sequence). The CDR3 loop spans 17 amino acids.

This rearrangement joins TRBV7-2 to TRBJ2-7; a weak D match, TRBD2 (7 bases). V was cut by 1 base and J by 3 bases, with 16 bases left in between. The germline V gene has CDR1 SGHTA and CDR2 FQGNSA. The CDR3 spans 16 residues. The CDR3 sequence is CASSLGGGGAVYEQYF. The DNA of the CDR3 is TGTGCCAGCAGCTTAGGAGGAGGGGGGGCCGTCTACGAGCAGTACTTC. The full variable domain, completed using reference TRBV7-2 and TRBJ2-7, is GAGVSQSPSNKVTEKGKDVELRCDPISGHTALYWYRQSLGQGLEFLIYFQGNSAPDKSGLPSDRFSAERTGGSVSTLTIQRTQQEDSAVYLCASSLGGGGAVYEQYFGPGTRLTVT.

Comment on this clone: Because it lacks the conserved phenylalanine or tryptophan at the end, this CDR3 is likely a read error. The chain carries TRBV5-1 and TRBJ1-1; 9 bases fit TRBD1. The V gene end was trimmed by 1 base and the J gene end by 1 base; junction bases not matched to a gene: 5. This CDR3 comprises 16 residues. Germline lookup yields CDR1 SGHRS and CDR2 YFSETQ. DNA of the CDR3: TGCGCCAGCAGCTTGAGGACAGGGGTTTGGAACACTGAAGCTTTCCTT. As protein: CASSLRTGVWNTEAFL.

V and J are TRBV18 and TRBJ2-3; D is perhaps TRBD2 (5 bases). CDR1 and CDR2 (germline): KGHSH, LQKENI. The V end lost 4 bases, the J end lost 2 bases, and 10 bases lay between the germline ends. The CDR3 length is 14 residues. This CDR3 reads CASSLLASTDTQYF. DNA of the CDR3: TGTGCCAGCTCACTTCTAGCTTCCACAGATACGCAGTATTTT.

This clone was found a few times. V and J are TRBV9 and TRBJ2-1, with 9 bases aligning to TRBD2. CDR1 and CDR2 from the germline V gene are SGDLS and YYNGEE. The CDR3 contains 20 residues. J gave up 7 bases and V 0 bases, and 20 bases lay outside the gene matches. The CDR3 sequence is CASSVALLDTGTSTRNEQFF. DNA of the CDR3: TGTGCCAGCAGCGTAGCCCTACTCGATACCGGGACTAGCACGAGGAATGAGCAGTTCTTC.

The chain uses TRBV18 and TRBJ2-3; D possibly corresponds to TRBD2 (6 bases). This CDR3 has 15 residues. Trimming pared 4 bases from V and 5 bases from J, leaving 16 bases between. The germline V gene has CDR1 KGHSH and CDR2 LQKENI. CDR3 sequence: CASSRTSLEGDTQYF. The DNA of the CDR3 is TGTGCCAGCTCACGGACTTCATTGGAGGGAGATACGCAGTATTTT.

CDR3 sequence reads: CASRSDRGRTEAFF. The CDR3, as DNA: TGTGCCAGCAGATCGGACAGGGGGCGGACTGAAGCTTTCTTT. The genes are TRBV7-9 and TRBJ1-1, with 11 bases identical to TRBD1. Per germline, CDR1 SEHNR and CDR2 FQNEAQ (reference sequence). J lost 5 bases, V lost 6 bases, and 5 bases had no gene match. CDR3 size: 14 residues.

The rearrangement joins TRBV5-1 to TRBJ2-5; 10 bases are a match to TRBD1. The J call could be wrong; TRBJ2-7 is a better fit for the DNA end. The CDR3 contains 14 residues. Germline V gene lookup returns CDR1 SGHRS and CDR2 YFSETQ. The CDR3 region has the DNA TGCGCCAGCAACCAGGGACAGGGGTTTACCGAGCAGTACTTC. Translation gives CASNQGQGFTEQYF.

This clone occurred a few times. J is TRBJ1-1 and V is TRBV19, with D hard to call. This CDR3 is 14 amino acids long. Germline V gene sequence: CDR1 LNHDA, CDR2 SQIVND (reference sequence). The V end was cut by 3 bases, the J end by 1 base, with 9 bases between. This chain's CDR3 is CASSIKTGNTEAFF. The CDR3 region has the DNA TGTGCCAGTAGTATTAAGACGGGGAACACTGAAGCTTTCTTT.

In its sample, this clone was seen a few times. The V and J genes are TRBV10-3 and TRBJ1-4; D gene unclear. The CDR3 has 14 residues. V lost 3 bases and J lost 5, with 10 bases in between. Germline values: CDR1 ENHRY, CDR2 SYGVKD. In DNA, the CDR3 is TGTGCCATCAGTGACCGACACCTCAATGAAAAACTGTTTTTT. Translated, it gives CAISDRHLNEKLFF.

This clone was recorded only once. The chain joins TRBV2 to TRBJ2-3; no definite D call. Per the germline V gene, CDR1 is SNHLY and CDR2 is FYNNEI. The ends were cut back, 4 bases at V and 6 bases at J, with 8 bases in the middle. The length of the CDR3 is 12 residues. CDR3 in amino acids: CASSAGPDTQYF. In DNA form, the CDR3 reads TGTGCCAGCAGTGCGGGTCCCGATACGCAGTATTTT.

The J gene is TRBJ1-2, the V gene TRBV18; a weak D match, TRBD1 (6 bases). V was trimmed by 2 bases and J by 4 bases, leaving 11 bases between them. Germline CDR1 reads KGHSH; CDR2 reads LQKENI. The CDR3 spans 14 residues. CDR3 nucleotides: TGTGCCAGCTCACCAAACAGGGACACCTATGGCTACACCTTC. It is translated as CASSPNRDTYGYTF.

This chain uses TRBV6-5 with TRBJ2-1, with 7 positions matching TRBD1. The junction had 12 bases not matched to a gene; V was cut back by 7 bases and J by 9 bases. This CDR3 is built from 14 residues. From germline, CDR1 is MNHEY and CDR2 SVGAGI. CDR3 DNA sequence: TGTGCCAGCACCCCCGGGGACAGTTTCGGTGAGCAGTTCTTC. Amino acid sequence: CASTPGDSFGEQFF.

CDR3 sequence (DNA): TGTGCCAGCAGTTTCGACAGGTTGGGGGCTGGACAGCCCCAGCATTTT. Its protein product is CASSFDRLGAGQPQHF. This chain connects TRBV28 to TRBJ1-5; D possibly corresponds to TRBD1 (6 bases). The germline CDR1 and CDR2 sequences are MDHEN and SYDVKM. The CDR3 contains 16 residues. The germline V and J ends were trimmed by 3 bases and 7 bases, with 19 bases remaining between them.